Listed below are T cell receptor beta chains from one sample, sequenced in a study of T cell responses to AZD1222 COVID-19 vaccine. Using immunoSEQ multiplex PCR, the repertoire was profiled, and TCRdb retains in-frame clones only, with some absent. The data hold 80,000 or so clones, with about 89% observed a single time. Sequencing was performed on peripheral blood, taken on day 0 of MenACWY control vaccination. The source is an adult in good health. Both conserved end residues are part of each CDR3. Each record gives: V gene, J gene, CDR3 protein.

>TRBV6-1|TRBJ2-1
CASSDERQFF
>TRBV10-2|TRBJ2-7
CASERADSYEQYF
>TRBV7-9|TRBJ1-2
CASSLSSGGWLGYTF
>TRBV6-5|TRBJ1-1
CASSYSDQLTTEAFF
>TRBV27|TRBJ1-5
CATGPYQPQHF
>TRBV12-3/TRBV12-4|TRBJ2-7
CASRRGTYEQYF
>TRBV6-1|TRBJ1-5
CASSELRDRGSQPQHF
>TRBV9|TRBJ1-2
CATGTWGVYPLNYGYTF
>TRBV3-1/TRBV3-2|TRBJ2-5
CASSSQGQETQYF
>TRBV14|TRBJ2-1
CASSHATGEQFF
>TRBV11-3|TRBJ2-1
CASSPGGTRDNEQFF
>TRBV11-2|TRBJ1-2
CASSFPRGHGYTF
>TRBV6-6|TRBJ1-2
CASRVPGQGDGYTF
>TRBV6-5|TRBJ2-1
CASSYSRGRGINEQFF
>TRBV6-2/TRBV6-3|TRBJ2-3
CASSPWTSGRWTDTQYF
>TRBV19|TRBJ1-2
CACGGQGNYGYTF
>TRBV5-1|TRBJ2-3
CASSLSLGGSGTDTQYF
>TRBV5-4|TRBJ2-7
CASSLGGAGRALEQYF
>TRBV25-1|TRBJ2-1
CASSEGWTGTAEQFF
>TRBV7-8|TRBJ2-2
CASSPPGGAGELFF
>TRBV27|TRBJ1-1
CASSPRSVGNRAFF
>TRBV7-2|TRBJ1-1
CASSPWDNGGNTEAFF
>TRBV28|TRBJ1-3
CASSFSRSGGNTIYF
>TRBV27|TRBJ1-4
CASSGVATNEKLFF
>TRBV28|TRBJ1-5
CASSQVGEIKPQHF
>TRBV14|TRBJ2-3
CASSQGVFTDTQYF
>TRBV29-1|TRBJ2-1
CSSGNGYNEQFF
>TRBV28|TRBJ1-1
CASSQTGSNTEAFF
>TRBV14|TRBJ2-1
CASSQDPPLRGEQFF
>TRBV3-1/TRBV3-2|TRBJ2-3
CASSQGLNQDTQYF
>TRBV5-1|TRBJ1-5
CASSLLPGDSQPQHF
>TRBV2|TRBJ2-1
CASSPKGSGRNGEQFF
>TRBV5-8|TRBJ2-1
CASSLLQGLGEQFF
>TRBV6-5|TRBJ2-5
CASSYSQRSQETQYF
>TRBV6-5|TRBJ1-2
CASIPGGGGYTF
>TRBV18|TRBJ1-5
CASHAPGQVLYQPQHF
>TRBV2|TRBJ1-5
CASRYRDTTNQPQHF
>TRBV19|TRBJ1-2
CASSTQGAMGNYGYTF
>TRBV30|TRBJ1-2
CAWKFGQNRANYGYTF
>TRBV19|TRBJ1-2
CASSTETRQGSVTF
>TRBV6-5|TRBJ2-7
CASTDSSPYEQYF
>TRBV30|TRBJ2-5
CAWSVGLAPQETQYF
>TRBV6-2/TRBV6-3|TRBJ2-7
CASSHGQGTSYEQYF
>TRBV30|TRBJ1-6
CAWSPGQANSPLHF
>TRBV11-2|TRBJ2-1
CASSLWRGEQFF
>TRBV13|TRBJ1-2
CASSSLEGNYGYTF
>TRBV11-1|TRBJ1-1
CASSFNFRQGAFF
>TRBV30|TRBJ1-2
CAWSLGVGYTF
>TRBV29-1|TRBJ2-1
CSVEPGQPYNEQFF
>TRBV5-1|TRBJ2-1
CASSSTGSYNEQFF
>TRBV2|TRBJ1-4
CASGDSLNEKLFF
>TRBV5-5|TRBJ1-6
CASSLRRQEDSPLHF
>TRBV4-1|TRBJ1-2
CASSQVGGRILNYGYTF
>TRBV28|TRBJ1-1
CASSSGQGPITEAFF
>TRBV30|TRBJ2-5
CAWSVRNGETQYF